This TCR beta chain was recovered during a study of CD8+CD57+ T cells in acquired aplastic anemia. General study findings and limits: Patients and controls had CD8+ Simpson's diversity values that were not significantly distinct.

A remark on this clonotype: Its cognate antigen is unknown. This CDR3 fails to terminate in the conserved phenylalanine or tryptophan, so it likely reflects a read error.

TCR beta VDJ and CDR3 were profiled, and genomic DNA was the template. MiXCR was run by TCRdb on the reads, yielding one entry per CDR3 protein. This sample has some 410,000 distinct CDR3 sequences, with about two thirds found just once. Looked up from germline, CDR1 is SNHLY and CDR2 is FYNNEI. This CDR3 is built from 13 residues. V gave up 6 bases and J gave up 7 bases, with 15 bases separating them. The sample comprised sorted CD4+, CD8+, or CD8+CD57+ T cells (not recorded which) from PBMCs. The J gene is TRBJ1-1, the V gene TRBV2, with D perhaps TRBD1 (6 bases). This clonotype originated in a human donor in good health, serving as a control. The CDR3 nucleotides are TGTGCCAGCAGCCCGCGGGGGGGCGATGAAGCTTTCGTT. Residues: CASSPRGGDEAFV.